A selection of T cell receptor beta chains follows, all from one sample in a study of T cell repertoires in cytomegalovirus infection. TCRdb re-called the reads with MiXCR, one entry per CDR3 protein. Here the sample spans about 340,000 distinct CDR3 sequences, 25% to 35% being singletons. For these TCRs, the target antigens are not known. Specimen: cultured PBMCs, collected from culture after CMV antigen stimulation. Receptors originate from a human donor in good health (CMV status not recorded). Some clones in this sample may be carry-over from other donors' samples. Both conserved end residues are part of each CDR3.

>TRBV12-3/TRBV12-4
CASSLYAGMNTGELFF
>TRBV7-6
CASSQNSGTSGKETQYF
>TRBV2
CASRGSLNTEAFF
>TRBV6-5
CASSKTDLGNTIYF
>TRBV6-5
CASSYSILLPDTQGGYTF
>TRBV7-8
CASSLTGSSQYF
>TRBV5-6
CASSLEETTDTQYF
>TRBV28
CAGQGLGIETQYF
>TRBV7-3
CASYSRRDNTGELFF
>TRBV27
CASSLRGSGNTIYF
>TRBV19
CASSIGRGDPRGIGELFF
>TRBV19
CASSLGENTDTQYF
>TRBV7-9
CASSLPGQTNEKLFF
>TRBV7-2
CASRAIQETQYF
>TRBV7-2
CASSPGPSRSSPLHF
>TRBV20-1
CSARDSRNEGYTF
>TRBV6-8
CASSYSFRGSYEQYF
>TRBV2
CASIIGMNTEAFF
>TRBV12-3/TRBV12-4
CASRITYVLTLATNEKLFF
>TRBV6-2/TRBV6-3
CASSYTGNQPQHF
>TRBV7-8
CASSLGGGRKRISEQYF
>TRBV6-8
CASRQGTYGYTF
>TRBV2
CARVGVYNEQFF
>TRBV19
CASSSTRLSSYNEQFF
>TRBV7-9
CASSLEGAGNTEAFF
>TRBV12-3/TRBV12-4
CASSGGDRPTDF
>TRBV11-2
CASSLERAGDRNNEQFF
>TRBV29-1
CSVELRLAGRGFF
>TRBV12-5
CASGLAQGNEQFF
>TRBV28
CASSPPERLYNEQFF
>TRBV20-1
CSAPRDMSWGGYTF
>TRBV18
CASSPRTGGDSQPQHF
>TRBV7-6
CASSSAGTGSPYEQYF
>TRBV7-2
CASSLVGSGSGGLNEQFF
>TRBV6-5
CASSYSDPGPYEQYF